The clone carrying this T cell receptor beta chain appeared a single time. Its antigen is still unknown. This entry comes from a study of CD8 T cells in ankylosing spondylitis. Findings and limits, study-wide: A CD8+ phenotype characterized the disease-linked clones, which were relatively rare in peripheral blood. Reportedly, disease-linked clones are significantly enriched in ankylosing spondylitis patients' matched synovial fluid. A motif of fewer than ten highly homologous TCR beta variants was seen as apparently characteristic of ankylosing spondylitis blood.

Trimming took 6 bases from V and 4 from J; bases not matched to a gene: 8. The CDR3 consists of 14 residues. Germline V lookup: CDR1 SGHRS, CDR2 YFSETQ. TCRdb reprocessed the 5' RACE reads via MiXCR and lists one record per CDR3 protein. The sample gives more than 650,000 distinct CDR3 sequences, approximately 12% of which show up once; more than 0.5% is in the top ten. The TCR originated in a male donor with ankylosing spondylitis. The sequencing sample was made of blood, either unsorted or a sorted T cell fraction (not recorded which). The V call is TRBV5-1, the J call TRBJ2-3; 7 positions agree with TRBD1. CDR3 amino acids: CASTGQAGADTQYF. DNA of the CDR3: TGCGCCAGCACCGGACAGGCCGGGGCAGATACGCAGTATTTT.